Below, 21 T cell receptor beta chains from the same sample are listed, as sequenced in a study of blood T cell repertoires in COVID-19. Data came from immunoSEQ multiplex PCR; TCRdb stores just in-frame clones and leaves some out. Of tens of thousands of clones listed, approximately 89% were seen once; the top ten hold 25% to 30%. What was sequenced was peripheral blood. All receptors derive from a woman aged 80 or over with acute or convalescent COVID-19.

The V gene is TRBV5-5, the J gene TRBJ1-4; 11 bases line up with TRBD1. Germline lookup yields CDR1 SGHKS and CDR2 YYEKEE (reference sequence). The CDR3 extends over 15 amino acids. Trimming removed 4 bases from V and 6 bases from J; junction bases left unmatched: 5. In nucleotides, the CDR3 is TGTGCCAGCAGCATAGGACAGGGGGCGGATGAAAAACTGTTTTTT. It is translated as CASSIGQGADEKLFF.

The gene calls are TRBV11-3 and TRBJ2-2; TRBD2 matches 7 bases. The germline CDR1 and CDR2 sequences are SGHNT and YENEEA. This CDR3 spans 15 amino acids. V lost 1 base to trimming and J lost 4 bases; unmatched junction nucleotides: 3. CDR3 DNA: TGTGCCAGCAGCTTAGGAAGCGGGGCCACCGGGGAGCTGTTTTTT. Its protein product is CASSLGSGATGELFF.

The sample holds a few counts of this clone. The chain links TRBV19 to TRBJ2-5; TRBD2 agrees at 7 bases. Germline CDR1 and CDR2: LNHDA and SQIVND (reference sequence). The ends lost 6 bases at V and 1 base at J; junction bases unmatched: 2. The CDR3 runs 13 residues. CDR3 sequence reads: CASRAGSQETQYF. The DNA for the CDR3 is TGTGCCAGTAGAGCGGGGAGCCAAGAGACCCAGTACTTC.

This chain uses TRBV4-1 with TRBJ1-5, with D uncertain. The CDR3 consists of 14 residues. With 0 bases removed from V and 4 bases from J, the gap between germline ends came to 7 bases. Germline V gene sequence: CDR1 MGHRA, CDR2 YSYEKL. CDR3 nucleotide sequence: TGCGCCAGCAGCCAAGAGATCACAAATCAGCCCCAGCATTTT. Residues: CASSQEITNQPQHF.

The genes are TRBV24-1 and TRBJ2-2; D is perhaps TRBD1 (6 bases). The CDR3 extends over 15 amino acids. Trimming cost V 9 bases and J 1 base, with 14 bases left between them. Germline CDR1 reads KGHDR; CDR2 reads SFDVKD. Here the CDR3 reads CATSREGVNTGELFF. The CDR3 coding sequence is TGTGCCACCTCCCGAGAGGGGGTGAACACCGGGGAGCTGTTTTTT.

The rearrangement links TRBV6-6 to TRBJ1-4; D remains unclear. Germline V gives CDR1 MNHNY, CDR2 SVGAGI (reference sequence). The CDR3 extends over 12 amino acids. The germline V and J ends were trimmed by 6 bases and 6 bases, with 8 bases remaining between them. In DNA form, the CDR3 reads TGTGCCAGCAGCCTGAGGGATGAAAAACTGTTTTTT. This sequence encodes CASSLRDEKLFF.

V usage is TRBV11-3 and J usage is TRBJ2-3; D perhaps matches TRBD2 (5 bases). The ends were cut back, 1 base at V and 8 bases at J, with 13 bases in the middle. This CDR3 has 14 amino acids. CDR1 SGHNT and CDR2 YENEEA come from the germline V gene. This CDR3 is CASSLARGSGTQYF. The CDR3 DNA is TGTGCCAGCAGCTTAGCCCGGGGATCGGGTACGCAGTATTTT.

The rearrangement joins TRBV6-5 to TRBJ1-5, with D perhaps TRBD1 (6 bases). With 4 bases removed from V and 0 bases from J, the gap between germline ends came to 13 bases. CDR1 and CDR2 from the germline V gene are MNHEY and SVGAGI. This CDR3 contains 16 residues. The CDR3 spells CASSFLTGYSNQPQHF. The CDR3 DNA is TGTGCCAGCAGTTTCCTGACAGGTTATAGCAATCAGCCCCAGCATTTT.

V gene TRBV3-1 (or the pseudogene TRBV3-2) combines with J gene TRBJ2-1, with D possibly matching TRBD2 (6 bases). The CDR3 runs to 13 residues. CDR1 is LGHDT, CDR2 YNNKEL, per germline (reference sequence). V shed 1 base and J shed 16 bases, with 17 bases lying between them. CDR3 amino acids: CASSQAPGTGHFF. CDR3 DNA: TGTGCCAGCAGCCAAGCTCCAGGGACTGGGCACTTCTTC.

This rearrangement joins TRBV19 to TRBJ1-3; D is possibly TRBD1 (5 bases). The V and J ends lost 3 bases and 0 bases respectively, with 12 bases between them. The CDR3 length is 16 residues. CDR1 is LNHDA and CDR2 is SQIVND in the germline V gene (reference sequence). The CDR3 DNA reads TGTGCCAGTAGTATTGGGGCATTGAGCTCTGGAAACACCATATATTTT. This gives the protein CASSIGALSSGNTIYF. The full variable domain, with the rest looked up from reference TRBV19 and TRBJ1-3, is DGGITQSPKYLFRKEGQNVTLSCEQNLNHDAMYWYRQDPGQGLRLIYYSQIVNDFQKGDIAEGYSVSREKKESFPLTVTSAQKNPTAFYLCASSIGALSSGNTIYFGEGSWLTVV.

V usage is TRBV7-8 and J usage is TRBJ2-1; possibly TRBD2 for D (7 bases). Deletions cut 4 bases from V and 5 bases from J, with 15 bases between. The CDR3 runs 15 residues. Germline CDR1 and CDR2: SGHVS and FQNEAQ. CDR3 loop: CASSSLLGGDNEQFF. CDR3 coding DNA: TGTGCCAGCAGCTCGCTACTAGGGGGGGACAATGAGCAGTTCTTC.

This clone came up a few times. V usage is TRBV2 and J usage is TRBJ2-3, with D tentatively TRBD2 (5 bases). V lost 8 bases, J lost 1 base, and 22 bases lay in between. CDR1 and CDR2 (germline): SNHLY, FYNNEI. This CDR3 region has 17 residues. DNA of the CDR3: TGTGCCAGCGAAGAGGGCTTACGATACTCAGGCACAGATACGCAGTATTTT. Translated: CASEEGLRYSGTDTQYF.

In nucleotides, the CDR3 is TGTGCCAGTAGTACACGGACTGGGAACACTGAAGCTTTCTTT. It codes for CASSTRTGNTEAFF. The V and J genes are TRBV19 and TRBJ1-1; no reliable D call. The germline V gene encodes CDR1 LNHDA and CDR2 SQIVND (reference sequence). V shed 4 bases and J shed 1 base, with 10 bases lying between them. CDR3 length: 14 amino acids.

The chain has TRBV18 and TRBJ2-3; the D is unclear. From germline, CDR1 is KGHSH and CDR2 LQKENI. With 0 bases removed from V and 5 bases from J, the gap between germline ends came to 9 bases. This CDR3 contains 14 residues. CDR3 in amino acids: CASSPPLNRDTQYF. CDR3 bases: TGTGCCAGCTCACCACCCTTAAACAGAGATACGCAGTATTTT. The full variable domain, its missing parts supplied by reference TRBV18 and TRBJ2-3, is NAGVMQNPRHLVRRRGQEARLRCSPMKGHSHVYWYRQLPEEGLKFMVYLQKENIIDESGMPKERFSAEFPKEGPSILRIQQVVRGDSAAYFCASSPPLNRDTQYFGPGTRLTVL.

Only one count was recorded for this clone. The gene calls are TRBV19 and TRBJ1-2; 7 bases match TRBD1. The CDR3 runs 17 residues. The ends lost 7 bases at V and 0 bases at J; junction bases unmatched: 14. Germline V gene data show CDR1 as LNHDA and CDR2 as SQIVND (reference sequence). The CDR3 DNA follows: TGTGCCAGTACTTCCCAGGTAGACAGGGTAGCTAACTATGGCTACACCTTC. Its protein is CASTSQVDRVANYGYTF.

The rearrangement links TRBV6-5 to TRBJ1-2; D perhaps matches TRBD1 (6 bases). CDR3 length: 15 residues. Germline values: CDR1 MNHEY, CDR2 SVGAGI. Trimming took 1 base from V and 0 from J, leaving 9 bases between them. CDR3 bases: TGTGCCAGCAGTTACTTCAGGGGAGCTAACTATGGCTACACCTTC. Its protein product is CASSYFRGANYGYTF.

In its sample, this clone was seen once. The gene calls are TRBV19 and TRBJ2-2; 11 bases match TRBD1. This CDR3 contains 14 residues. With 7 bases clipped from V and 5 bases from J, the junction kept 3 bases outside the gene matches. Germline V gene data show CDR1 as LNHDA and CDR2 as SQIVND (reference sequence). The CDR3 sequence is CASTGTGGTGELFF. The CDR3 coding sequence is TGTGCCAGTACTGGGACAGGGGGGACCGGGGAGCTGTTTTTT.

The chain carries TRBV19 and TRBJ2-1, with D possibly matching TRBD1 (6 bases). The V gene lost 8 bases and the J gene lost 4 bases, with 15 bases spanning the gap. The CDR3 spans 14 residues. The V gene's germline CDR1 is LNHDA and CDR2 SQIVND (reference sequence). The CDR3 region has the DNA TGTGCCAGTGCCTCAGGGGCAAGTTACAATGAGCAGTTCTTC. It codes for CASASGASYNEQFF.

V usage is TRBV7-6 and J usage is TRBJ1-5, with a weak D call TRBD1 (6 bases). CDR3 size: 16 residues. The germline CDR1 and CDR2 sequences are SGHVS and FNYEAQ. Trimming took 1 base from V and 3 from J, leaving 13 bases between them. The CDR3 is CASSLGTGLFNQPQHF. The DNA of the CDR3 is TGTGCCAGCAGCTTAGGTACAGGGCTGTTCAATCAGCCCCAGCATTTT. Complete variable domain (other parts from reference TRBV7-6 and TRBJ1-5): GAGVSQSPRYKVTKRGQDVALRCDPISGHVSLYWYRQALGQGPEFLTYFNYEAQQDKSGLPNDRFSAERPEGSISTLTIQRTEQRDSAMYRCASSLGTGLFNQPQHFGDGTRLSIL.

The chain uses TRBV3-1 (or the pseudogene TRBV3-2) and TRBJ2-2, with a tentative D call TRBD2 (6 bases). Deletions cut 1 base from V and 1 base from J, with 7 bases between. Germline assignment: CDR1 LGHDT and CDR2 YNNKEL (reference sequence). There are 15 residues in the CDR3. CDR3 DNA: TGTGCCAGCAGCCAAGGACTAGGGAACACCGGGGAGCTGTTTTTT. This codes for CASSQGLGNTGELFF.

The rearrangement joins TRBV9 to TRBJ2-3, with 14 bases fitting TRBD2. This CDR3 region has 16 residues. Germline V gene data show CDR1 as SGDLS and CDR2 as YYNGEE. The trim removed 4 bases at V and 3 bases at J, leaving 4 bases unmatched. CDR3 region: CASSKRTSGGTDTQYF. The CDR3 nucleotides read TGTGCCAGCAGCAAACGGACTAGCGGGGGGACAGATACGCAGTATTTT.